What follows describes a single T cell receptor (beta chain). The antigen it recognizes is unknown. Base qualities are not recorded, but no much larger clone differs from it by a single base. The sample comes from a study of blood T cell repertoires in COVID-19 (dated by TCRdb to 2019 to 2021). Describing the broader study: Collaborator samples came from the United States, Italy and Spain and covered acute and convalescent phases of COVID-19. Samples came from the ongoing ImmuneRACE study (first 160 participants) plus 1,254 subjects from 6 global collaborators. Nearly every sample came with metadata listing a de-identified subject ID, COVID-19 status, age in years and sex. The material from the prospective study consisted of cDNA or gDNA derived from T cells, B-cell-depleted T cells, or PBMCs. A freely available public database, intended as a resource for researchers studying the immune response to SARS-CoV-2, is where the repertoires were released. HLA class I and class II types, where available, came from metadata supplied by the sample provider rather than from assay-based typing. The dataset comprised deeply sampled blood TCRbeta repertoires from subjects exposed to, actively infected with, or recovered from COVID-19. Results the study describes overall, beyond this receptor: The quantity of clinical and demographic metadata differed by source and by participant and was supplied without curation.

Whole blood was collected in K2EDTA tubes by collaborating institutions according to the institutions' own protocols. Collaborator samples were shipped for TCRbeta analysis as frozen whole blood, isolated PBMCs, or DNA extracted from either sample type. TCRbeta CDR3 regions were amplified from genomic DNA using the immunoSEQ Assay, a bias-controlled multiplex PCR. In the source study's methods: Nucleated cell counts per sample were estimated from amplification of reference gene primers within the assay. To quantify the absolute abundance of each unique TCRbeta CDR3 rearrangement, sequence reads were collapsed and filtered. For each sample, productive Simpson clonality was calculated as the square root of Simpson's diversity index over productive rearrangements. TCRdb took this table from immuneACCESS and kept in-frame rearrangements with V and J called. Such tables lack part of the clones; where checked against another copy, unresolved V genes explain under half of the gap, and the rest is unexplained. The V and J calls and clone size come from that table; D and trimming were worked out from the DNA. The sample table lists about 26,000 clones, about 92% of them with a count of one. The top ten hold 2.8% of the sample.

The trim is 1 base for V and 3 bases for J, with a gap of 18 bases between the germline ends. CDR1 and CDR2 are drawn from the germline V gene (reference sequence): SEHNR, FQNEAQ. From the cysteine through the phenylalanine, the CDR3 covers 17 amino acids. The only DNA kept is the CDR3, 51 bases in frame from the first base. The chain is assembled from TRBV7-9 and TRBJ1-1, with the D gene uncertain. The sequencing input was peripheral blood. The receptor was derived from a human donor in a cohort sampled during active COVID-19. The CDR3 has the sequence CASSLEWPAQADTEAFF. The nucleotides read TGTGCCAGCAGCTTAGAATGGCCAGCTCAAGCGGACACTGAAGCTTTCTTT.